This TCR beta chain was retrieved from a study of blood T cell repertoires in COVID-19. About the study: From the United States, Italy and Spain came samples of acute and convalescent COVID-19. PBMCs, B-cell-depleted T cells, or T cells were the source of the cDNA or gDNA that made up the material.

This clone was observed a single time. As handled by the study authors: The authors estimated nucleated cell counts from reference gene primer amplification. TCRdb's table, derived via immunoSEQ multiplex PCR, lists solely in-frame clones and lacks some. That table supplies the V and J calls and clone size; D and trimming were determined from the DNA. This table holds fewer than 200,000 clones, more than 80% found once. The CDR3 is 11 residues long. Germline CDR1 is SGHTS and CDR2 is YDEGEE. With 2 bases removed from V and 7 bases from J, the gap between germline ends came to 6 bases. This chain uses TRBV5-8 with TRBJ2-5; a weak D match, TRBD2 (5 bases). The clonotype originates from a human donor in a cohort sampled during active COVID-19. The sequenced material came from peripheral blood. The CDR3 reads CASSFGRTQYF. CDR3 in DNA: TGTGCCAGCAGCTTTGGGAGGACCCAGTACTTC.